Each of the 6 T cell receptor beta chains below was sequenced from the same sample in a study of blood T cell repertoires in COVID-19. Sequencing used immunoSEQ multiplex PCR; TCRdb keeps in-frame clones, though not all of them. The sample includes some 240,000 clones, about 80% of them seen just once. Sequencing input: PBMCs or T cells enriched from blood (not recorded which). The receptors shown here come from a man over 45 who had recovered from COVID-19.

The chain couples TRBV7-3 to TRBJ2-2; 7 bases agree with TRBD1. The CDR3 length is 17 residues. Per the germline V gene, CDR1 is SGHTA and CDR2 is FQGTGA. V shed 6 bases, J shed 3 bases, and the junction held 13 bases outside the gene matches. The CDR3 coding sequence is TGTGCCAGCAGGTCTGGGACAGCCCGTCGTTACACCGGGGAGCTGTTTTTT. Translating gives CASRSGTARRYTGELFF.

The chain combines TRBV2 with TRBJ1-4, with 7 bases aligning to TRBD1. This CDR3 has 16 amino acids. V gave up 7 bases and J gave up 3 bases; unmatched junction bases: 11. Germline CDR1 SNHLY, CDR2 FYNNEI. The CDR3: CASNGQVGPSNEKLFF. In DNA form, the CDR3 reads TGTGCCAGCAATGGACAGGTTGGGCCCTCTAATGAAAAACTGTTTTTT.

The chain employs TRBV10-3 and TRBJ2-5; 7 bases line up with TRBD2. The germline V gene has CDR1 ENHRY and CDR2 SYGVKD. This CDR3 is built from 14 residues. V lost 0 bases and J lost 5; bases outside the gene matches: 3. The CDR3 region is CAISESWGGETQYF. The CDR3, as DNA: TGTGCCATCAGTGAGTCGTGGGGGGGTGAGACCCAGTACTTC.

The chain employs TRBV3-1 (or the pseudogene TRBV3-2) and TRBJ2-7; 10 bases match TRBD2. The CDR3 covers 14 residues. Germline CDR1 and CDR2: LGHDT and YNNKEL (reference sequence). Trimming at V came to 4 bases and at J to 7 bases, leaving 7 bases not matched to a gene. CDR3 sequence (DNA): TGTGCCAGCAGCCCCCATCCTAGCGGGGGTGAGCAGTACTTC. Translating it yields CASSPHPSGGEQYF.

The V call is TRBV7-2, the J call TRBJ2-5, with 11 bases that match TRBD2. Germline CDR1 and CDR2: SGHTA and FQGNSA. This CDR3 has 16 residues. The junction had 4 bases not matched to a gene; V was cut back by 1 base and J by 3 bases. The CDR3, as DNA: TGTGCCAGCAGCTTAGTGCCTAGCGGGGGGAAAGAGACCCAGTACTTC. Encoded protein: CASSLVPSGGKETQYF. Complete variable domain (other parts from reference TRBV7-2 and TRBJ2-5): GAGVSQSPSNKVTEKGKDVELRCDPISGHTALYWYRQSLGQGLEFLIYFQGNSAPDKSGLPSDRFSAERTGGSVSTLTIQRTQQEDSAVYLCASSLVPSGGKETQYFGPGTRLLVL.

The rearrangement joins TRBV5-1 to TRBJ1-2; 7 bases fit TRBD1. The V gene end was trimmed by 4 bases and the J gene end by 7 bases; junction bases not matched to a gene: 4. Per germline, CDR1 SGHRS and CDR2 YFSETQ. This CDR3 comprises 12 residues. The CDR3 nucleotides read TGCGCCAGCAGCATCGGGACAGTTGGCTACACCTTC. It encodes CASSIGTVGYTF.